Each of the 3 T cell receptor beta chains below was sequenced from the same sample in a study of blood T cell repertoires in COVID-19. Profiling relied on immunoSEQ multiplex PCR, and the TCRdb table lists in-frame clones only, not all of them. The sample has 150,000 to 200,000 clones, more than 80% seen once. Sequencing was carried out using peripheral blood. The source of these receptors is a human donor in a cohort sampled during active COVID-19.

This clone was seen more than once but under ten times. V is TRBV5-6 and J is TRBJ2-5, with D tentatively TRBD2 (5 bases). V gave up 2 bases and J gave up 5 bases, with 10 bases separating them. Germline CDR1 and CDR2: SGHDT and YYEEEE. This CDR3 comprises 13 residues. The CDR3 loop reads CASSFGEGETQYF. DNA of the CDR3: TGTGCCAGCAGCTTCGGGGAAGGCGAGACCCAGTACTTC.

The genes are TRBV11-2 and TRBJ1-1; 7 bases match TRBD1. The CDR3 has 18 amino acids. The V segment lost 4 bases and the J segment 1 base; nucleotides outside the gene matches: 15. Germline values: CDR1 SGHAT, CDR2 FQNNGV. CDR3 amino acids: CASSSPPWRGRGNTEAFF. The CDR3 region has the DNA TGTGCCAGCAGCTCCCCACCCTGGAGGGGGCGAGGGAACACTGAAGCTTTCTTT.

This chain uses TRBV19 with TRBJ2-6; TRBD1 might be the D (6 bases). Germline V CDR1 and CDR2: LNHDA, SQIVND (reference sequence). This CDR3 has 17 amino acids. Trimming stripped 7 bases from V and 4 bases from J, with 20 bases between. The CDR3 DNA follows: TGTGCCAGTAAGATCGGTCCCAGGGGCTCGGGGGCCAACGTCCTGACTTTC. The encoded protein is CASKIGPRGSGANVLTF.